The clone carrying this T cell receptor (beta chain) was counted ten times or more. No antigen is known for it. Participants, patients aged 18 to 65, had newly diagnosed hyperthyroidism with a duration under 2 months. Lactation, pregnancy, other autoimmune disease or uncontrolled infection excluded patients. RNA transcripts yielded amplified TCR beta CDR3 regions. TCR CDR3 underwent first-round RT-PCR with the HTBI primer set. TCRdb re-analysed the multiplex PCR reads in MiXCR, keeping a single row per CDR3 protein. The profile shows around 190,000 distinct CDR3 sequences, around 17% of them singletons. This sample was included in a study of T cells in Graves' hyperthyroidism and ophthalmopathy. Study results and limitations: Before onset, by a median of approximately 6.8 months, the model predicted ophthalmopathy. Most thyroid-expanded clonotypes above 0.001 were also found in blood.

This CDR3 contains 13 residues. Germline V lookup: CDR1 SGHTA, CDR2 FQGNSA. Trimming pared 5 bases from V and 11 bases from J, leaving 16 bases between. The sequencing input was blood. This clonotype was obtained from a woman in her 50s with Graves' hyperthyroidism. V usage is TRBV7-2 and J usage is TRBJ1-5; tentative D call: TRBD1 (6 bases). Here the CDR3 reads CASSPGGRWAQHF. The CDR3 bases are TGTGCCAGCAGCCCCGGGGGCCGTTGGGCCCAGCATTTT. The full variable domain, its missing parts supplied by reference TRBV7-2 and TRBJ1-5, is GAGVSQSPSNKVTEKGKDVELRCDPISGHTALYWYRQSLGQGLEFLIYFQGNSAPDKSGLPSDRFSAERTGGSVSTLTIQRTQQEDSAVYLCASSPGGRWAQHFGDGTRLSIL.